The text below deals with one T cell receptor (beta chain). This sample was taken from a study of blood T cell repertoires in COVID-19. About the study: Donors in the United States, Italy and Spain gave samples during acute or convalescent COVID-19.

Germline V gene lookup returns CDR1 SQVTM and CDR2 ANQGSEA. Trimming took 6 bases from V and 1 from J, leaving 6 bases between them. The CDR3 runs to 11 residues. Study processing details: Reference gene primer amplification gave estimated nucleated cell counts. The assay was immunoSEQ multiplex PCR, and TCRdb's table has in-frame clones only and misses some. The DNA gave D and trimming, while V, J and clone size come from that table. There are 120,000 or so clones in the sample; less than 80% occur only once, and 2% to 3% lies in the top ten. This clonotype was obtained from a man aged 50 to 59 with acute or convalescent COVID-19. This chain joins TRBV29-1 and TRBJ1-1; a possible D gene is TRBD1 (5 bases). Sequencing was performed on peripheral blood. The chain's CDR3 is CSVTGNTEAFF. CDR3 DNA: TGCAGCGTAACAGGGAACACTGAAGCTTTCTTT.